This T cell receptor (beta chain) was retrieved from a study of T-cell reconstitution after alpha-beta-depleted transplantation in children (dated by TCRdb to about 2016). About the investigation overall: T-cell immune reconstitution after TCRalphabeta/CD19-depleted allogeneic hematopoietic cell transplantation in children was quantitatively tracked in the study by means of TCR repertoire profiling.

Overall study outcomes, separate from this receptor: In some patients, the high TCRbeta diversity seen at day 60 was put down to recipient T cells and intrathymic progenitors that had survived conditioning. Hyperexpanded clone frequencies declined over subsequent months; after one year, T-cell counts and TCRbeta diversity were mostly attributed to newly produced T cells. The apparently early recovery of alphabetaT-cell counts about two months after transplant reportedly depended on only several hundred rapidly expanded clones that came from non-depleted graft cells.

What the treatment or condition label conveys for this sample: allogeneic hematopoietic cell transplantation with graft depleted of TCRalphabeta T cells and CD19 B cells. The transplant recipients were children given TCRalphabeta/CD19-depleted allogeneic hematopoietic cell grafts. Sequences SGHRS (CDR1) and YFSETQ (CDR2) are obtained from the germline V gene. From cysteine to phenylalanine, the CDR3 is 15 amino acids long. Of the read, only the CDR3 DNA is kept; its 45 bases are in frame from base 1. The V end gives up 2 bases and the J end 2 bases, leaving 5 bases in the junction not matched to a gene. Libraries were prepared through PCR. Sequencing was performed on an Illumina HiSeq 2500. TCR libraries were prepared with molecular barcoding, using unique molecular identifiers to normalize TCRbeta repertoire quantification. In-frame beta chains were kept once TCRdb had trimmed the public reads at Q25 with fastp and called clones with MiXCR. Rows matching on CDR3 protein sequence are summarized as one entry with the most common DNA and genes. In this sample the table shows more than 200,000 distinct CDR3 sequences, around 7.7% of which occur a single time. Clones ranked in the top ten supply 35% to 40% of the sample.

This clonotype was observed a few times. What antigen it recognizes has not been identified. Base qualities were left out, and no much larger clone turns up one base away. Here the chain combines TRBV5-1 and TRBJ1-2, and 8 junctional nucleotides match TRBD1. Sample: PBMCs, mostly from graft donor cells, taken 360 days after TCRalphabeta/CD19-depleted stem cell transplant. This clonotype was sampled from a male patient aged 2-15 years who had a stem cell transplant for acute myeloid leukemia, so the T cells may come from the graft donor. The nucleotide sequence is TGCGCCAGCAGCTTTCGAAGGACAGGGAACTATGGCTACACCTTC. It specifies CASSFRRTGNYGYTF.